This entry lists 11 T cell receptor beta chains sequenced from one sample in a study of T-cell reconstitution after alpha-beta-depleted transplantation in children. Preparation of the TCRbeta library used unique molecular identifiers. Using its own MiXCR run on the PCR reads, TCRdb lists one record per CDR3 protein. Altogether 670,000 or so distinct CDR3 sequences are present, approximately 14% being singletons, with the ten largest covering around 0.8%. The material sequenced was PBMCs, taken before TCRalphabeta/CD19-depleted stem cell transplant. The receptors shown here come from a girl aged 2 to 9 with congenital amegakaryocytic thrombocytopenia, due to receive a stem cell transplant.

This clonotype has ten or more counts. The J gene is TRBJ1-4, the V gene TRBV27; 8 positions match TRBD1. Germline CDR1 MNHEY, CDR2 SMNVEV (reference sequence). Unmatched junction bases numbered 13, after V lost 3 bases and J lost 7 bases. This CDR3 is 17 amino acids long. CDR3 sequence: CASSFRKHSGGSEKLFF. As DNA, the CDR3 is TGTGCCAGCAGTTTCCGTAAACACTCAGGGGGCAGTGAAAAACTGTTTTTT.

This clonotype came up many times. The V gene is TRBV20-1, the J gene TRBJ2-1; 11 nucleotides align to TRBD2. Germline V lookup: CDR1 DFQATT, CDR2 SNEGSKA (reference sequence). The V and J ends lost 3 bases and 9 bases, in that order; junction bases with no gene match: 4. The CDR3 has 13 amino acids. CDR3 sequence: CSASAGTSGEQFF. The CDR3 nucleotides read TGCAGTGCTAGCGCTGGGACTAGCGGTGAGCAGTTCTTC.

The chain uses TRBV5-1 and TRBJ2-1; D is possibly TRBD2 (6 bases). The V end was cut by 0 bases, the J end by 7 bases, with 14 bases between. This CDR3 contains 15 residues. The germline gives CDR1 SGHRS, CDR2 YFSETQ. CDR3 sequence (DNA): TGCGCCAGCAGCTTGGGGGAGGTACTCGAGAATGAGCAGTTCTTC. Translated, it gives CASSLGEVLENEQFF.

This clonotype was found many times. CDR3 DNA sequence: TGTGCCAGCAGCCAGACAGGGGGCCATGCTTTCTTT. It specifies CASSQTGGHAFF. This chain links TRBV6-5 with TRBJ1-1, with TRBD1 identical over 10 bases. The junction had 6 bases not matched to a gene; V was cut back by 6 bases and J by 11 bases. Germline V lookup: CDR1 MNHEY, CDR2 SVGAGI. The length of the CDR3 is 12 residues.

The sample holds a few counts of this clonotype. This chain's CDR3 is CASSELYPGGYTF. CDR3 nucleotide sequence: TGTGCCAGCAGTGAATTGTATCCTGGTGGCTACACCTTC. The chain joins TRBV25-1 to TRBJ1-2; D call uncertain. The CDR3 runs 13 residues. Trimming shortened V by 1 base and J by 7 bases, and 10 bases separated the two germline ends. Germline loops: CDR1 MGHDK, CDR2 SYGVNS.

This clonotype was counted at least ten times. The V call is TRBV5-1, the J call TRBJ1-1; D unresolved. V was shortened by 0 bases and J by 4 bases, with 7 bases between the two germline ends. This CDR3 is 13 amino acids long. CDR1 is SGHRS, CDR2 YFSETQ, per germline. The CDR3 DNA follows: TGCGCCAGCAGCTTGGAAGGGCGCACTGAAGCTTTCTTT. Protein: CASSLEGRTEAFF.

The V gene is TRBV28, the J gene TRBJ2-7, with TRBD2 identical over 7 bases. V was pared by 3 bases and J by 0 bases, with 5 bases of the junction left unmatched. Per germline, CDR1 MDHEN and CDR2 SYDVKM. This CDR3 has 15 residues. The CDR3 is CASSFMGGSSYEQYF. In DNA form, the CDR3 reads TGTGCCAGCAGTTTTATGGGCGGGAGCTCCTACGAGCAGTACTTC.

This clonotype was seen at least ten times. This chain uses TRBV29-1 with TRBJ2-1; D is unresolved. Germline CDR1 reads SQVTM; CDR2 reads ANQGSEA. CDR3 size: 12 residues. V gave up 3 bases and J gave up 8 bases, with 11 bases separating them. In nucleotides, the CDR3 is TGCAGCGTTGATGTCCGCGTGGATGAGCAGTTCTTC. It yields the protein CSVDVRVDEQFF.

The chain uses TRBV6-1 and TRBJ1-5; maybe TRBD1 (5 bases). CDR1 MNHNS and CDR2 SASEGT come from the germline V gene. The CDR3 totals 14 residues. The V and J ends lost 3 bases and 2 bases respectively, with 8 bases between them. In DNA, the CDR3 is TGTGCCAGCAGTGATTGGGACGGCAATCAGCCCCAGCATTTT. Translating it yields CASSDWDGNQPQHF.

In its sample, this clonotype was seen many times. The CDR3 region is CASSIISGLGYEQFF. In DNA form, the CDR3 reads TGTGCCAGCAGCATAATTAGCGGCCTGGGATATGAGCAGTTCTTC. The chain uses TRBV5-5 and TRBJ2-1; tentative D call: TRBD2 (6 bases). Germline-derived CDR1 and CDR2 are SGHKS and YYEKEE (reference sequence). The CDR3 length is 15 residues. V was pared by 4 bases and J by 8 bases, with 19 bases between.

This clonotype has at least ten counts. The CDR3 DNA reads as TGCAGTGCTAGGGGCAGGGAGGCCTATGGCTACACCTTC. This gives the protein CSARGREAYGYTF. V is TRBV20-1 and J is TRBJ1-2; TRBD1 might be the D (5 bases). This CDR3 is built from 13 residues. The germline CDR1 and CDR2 sequences are DFQATT and SNEGSKA (reference sequence). V lost 3 bases to trimming and J lost 4 bases, with 12 bases between them.